This TCR beta chain was documented in a study of T cells expressing NK-cell markers. General study points: Nothing established the HCMV specificity of expanded NKG2C+ T cell clones.

The TCR beta cDNA came from 5'RACE template switching with UMIs. TCRdb reprocessed the 5' RACE reads, keeping one entry per CDR3 protein, no DNA. The sample data list 500,000 to 700,000 distinct CDR3 sequences. The CDR3 length is 16 residues. From germline, CDR1 is DFQATT and CDR2 SNEGSKA (reference sequence). Worth noting for this clonotype: The antigen is not known.

Sequencing used blood T cells: a sorted CD56 or NKG2C T cell subset, CD4+ or CD8+ T cells, or bulk PBMC T cells (not recorded which). The rearrangement joins TRBV20-1 to TRBJ2-2; TCRdb calls TRBD1, which cannot be checked without DNA. This sequence was found in a man aged 18 to 29 in good health. The CDR3 reads CSAYPTGPANTGELFF.